Listed here are 29 T cell receptor beta chains from one sample, sequenced in a study of blood T cell repertoires in COVID-19. Assay: immunoSEQ multiplex PCR; the TCRdb copy retains only in-frame clones and omits some. This sample has approximately 290,000 clones, with roughly nine tenths found just once. Sequenced: peripheral blood. All receptors come from a woman in her 30s with COVID-19, enrolled during active disease.

The chain recombines TRBV19 with TRBJ2-2; 13 bases match TRBD2. Unmatched junction bases numbered 6, after V lost 5 bases and J lost 6 bases. The germline gives CDR1 LNHDA, CDR2 SQIVND (reference sequence). CDR3 length: 16 amino acids. The CDR3 is CASSRWTSGSSGELFF. The DNA for the CDR3 is TGTGCCAGTAGTCGTTGGACTAGCGGGAGCTCCGGGGAGCTGTTTTTT.

The chain has TRBV29-1 and TRBJ2-7, with TRBD1 identical over 7 bases. The CDR3 consists of 13 residues. CDR1 SQVTM and CDR2 ANQGSEA come from the germline V gene. Germline trimming cut 4 bases from V and 3 bases from J; bases unmatched to any gene: 6. In DNA, the CDR3 is TGCAGCGTTGGGGCAGGGGACAGCTACGAGCAGTACTTC. This encodes CSVGAGDSYEQYF.

This clone showed up just once. The V and J genes are TRBV5-1 and TRBJ2-5, with D unclear. The CDR3 consists of 14 residues. Trimming removed 0 bases from V and 1 base from J, with 7 bases in between. Germline CDR1 SGHRS, CDR2 YFSETQ. This chain's CDR3 is CASSLGLPQETQYF. CDR3 bases: TGCGCCAGCAGCTTGGGGCTTCCCCAAGAGACCCAGTACTTC. The whole variable domain, filled in from reference TRBV5-1 and TRBJ2-5, reads KAGVTQTPRYLIKTRGQQVTLSCSPISGHRSVSWYQQTPGQGLQFLFEYFSETQRNKGNFPGRFSGRQFSNSRSEMNVSTLELGDSALYLCASSLGLPQETQYFGPGTRLLVL.

The chain joins TRBV2 to TRBJ2-1; D gene uncertain. The CDR3 is 13 residues long. Germline CDR1 reads SNHLY; CDR2 reads FYNNEI. The V and J ends lost 8 bases and 0 bases respectively, with 8 bases between them. This CDR3 reads CASRSNSYNEQFF. For the CDR3, the DNA is TGTGCCAGCCGTAGCAACTCCTACAATGAGCAGTTCTTC.

This rearrangement joins TRBV2 to TRBJ2-7; TRBD1 agrees at 9 bases. V gave up 3 bases and J gave up 5 bases; unmatched junction bases: 5. From germline, CDR1 is SNHLY and CDR2 FYNNEI. The CDR3 covers 14 residues. CDR3 residues: CASSDRTGVHEQYF. In nucleotides, the CDR3 is TGTGCCAGCAGTGACCGGACAGGGGTCCACGAGCAGTACTTC.

This chain uses TRBV2 with TRBJ2-7; the D gene is possibly TRBD1 (7 bases). V was shortened by 7 bases and J by 3 bases, with 16 bases between the two germline ends. CDR1 is SNHLY and CDR2 is FYNNEI in the germline V gene. The CDR3 covers 14 residues. The CDR3 loop is CASTQGQGGYEQYF. The CDR3 DNA reads TGTGCCAGCACCCAAGGCCAGGGGGGCTACGAGCAGTACTTC.

The chain carries TRBV5-8 and TRBJ2-7, with D possibly matching TRBD2 (5 bases). Between the trimmed V and J ends, which lost 5 bases and 1 base, there was a span of 13 bases. This CDR3 region has 14 residues. From germline, CDR1 is SGHTS and CDR2 YDEGEE. The CDR3 loop reads CASSWLDSSYEQYF. CDR3 nucleotides: TGTGCCAGCAGTTGGTTGGACTCTTCCTACGAGCAGTACTTC. The full variable domain, with the rest looked up from reference TRBV5-8 and TRBJ2-7, is EAGVTQSPTHLIKTRGQQATLRCSPISGHTSVYWYQQALGLGLQFLLWYDEGEERNRGNFPPRFSGRQFPNYSSELNVNALELEDSALYLCASSWLDSSYEQYFGPGTRLTVT.

This clone has just one count. J is TRBJ1-5 and V is TRBV19; the match to TRBD1 covers 9 bases. Losses at the gene ends were 1 base for V and 0 bases for J; bases not matched to a gene: 7. The CDR3 totals 18 residues. Germline-derived CDR1 and CDR2 are LNHDA and SQIVND (reference sequence). The CDR3: CASSIAGTGSYSNQPQHF. The CDR3 DNA follows: TGTGCCAGTAGTATAGCAGGGACAGGGTCCTATAGCAATCAGCCCCAGCATTTT.

V and J are TRBV10-3 and TRBJ2-2; 11 nucleotides align to TRBD1. The CDR3 length is 14 residues. Trimming removed 11 bases from V and 3 bases from J; junction bases left unmatched: 5. CDR1 and CDR2 from the germline V gene are ENHRY and SYGVKD. CDR3 sequence (DNA): TGTGCCGTCGGGACAGGGGGGGACACCGGGGAGCTGTTTTTT. Protein: CAVGTGGDTGELFF.

This chain links TRBV4-2 with TRBJ1-4; tentatively, D is TRBD1 (6 bases). In germline, CDR1 is LGHNA, CDR2 YNFKEQ. CDR3 length equals 16 residues. V lost 1 base and J lost 6, with 15 bases in between. The CDR3 loop is CASSQGRGEVDEKLFF. The CDR3 nucleotides read TGTGCCAGCAGCCAAGGCAGGGGCGAAGTTGATGAAAAACTGTTTTTT.

This clone was found once. Within the sample, other DNA sequences also encode this same CDR3. The V call is TRBV7-3, the J call TRBJ1-1, with a possible D match to TRBD1 (6 bases). The germline V gene has CDR1 SGHTA and CDR2 FQGTGA. The CDR3 is made up of 14 amino acids. With 5 bases removed from V and 3 bases from J, the gap between germline ends came to 13 bases. This CDR3 reads CASSLQGGDTEAFF. For the CDR3, the DNA is TGTGCCAGCAGCCTACAGGGCGGAGACACTGAAGCTTTCTTT.

V and J are TRBV27 and TRBJ2-1; D is unresolved. This CDR3 is built from 16 residues. CDR1 is MNHEY, CDR2 SMNVEV, per germline (reference sequence). The germline V and J ends were trimmed by 6 bases and 0 bases, with 15 bases remaining between them. The CDR3 sequence: CASSHSDSFSYNEQFF. Here the CDR3 DNA reads TGTGCCAGCAGCCACTCCGACTCGTTCTCCTACAATGAGCAGTTCTTC.

V and J are TRBV5-6 and TRBJ2-2; D is ambiguous. V was trimmed by 0 bases and J by 6 bases, leaving 3 bases between them. The V gene's germline CDR1 is SGHDT and CDR2 YYEEEE. CDR3 length equals 12 residues. The CDR3 here is CASSLAAGELFF. DNA of the CDR3: TGTGCCAGCAGCTTGGCAGCCGGGGAGCTGTTTTTT.

This chain uses TRBV7-9 with TRBJ2-7, with D maybe TRBD2 (6 bases). Trimming took 4 bases from V and 2 from J, leaving 12 bases between them. CDR1 is SEHNR, CDR2 FQNEAQ, per germline (reference sequence). CDR3 size: 14 residues. The CDR3 spells CASSSVGGPYEQYF. CDR3 bases: TGTGCCAGCAGCTCTGTGGGGGGTCCCTACGAGCAGTACTTC.

The chain recombines TRBV7-3 with TRBJ1-1; D remains unclear. Germline CDR1 is SGHTA and CDR2 is FQGTGA. Between the trimmed V and J ends, which lost 4 bases and 1 base, there was a span of 7 bases. This CDR3 spans 13 amino acids. The CDR3 nucleotides read TGTGCCAGCAGCTATCAGTGGAACACTGAAGCTTTCTTT. Translation: CASSYQWNTEAFF.

This clone was recorded a few times. Different DNA sequences within this sample yield the same CDR3. The chain employs TRBV7-6 and TRBJ2-7, with 16 positions matching TRBD2. Germline V gene sequence: CDR1 SGHVS, CDR2 FNYEAQ. This CDR3 comprises 16 residues. Trimming at V came to 4 bases and at J to 4 bases, leaving 4 bases not matched to a gene. This CDR3 reads CASSSGLAGGRYEQYF. CDR3 nucleotide sequence: TGTGCCAGCAGCTCGGGACTAGCGGGAGGGAGGTACGAGCAGTACTTC.

This clone was seen a handful of times. The chain recombines TRBV7-9 with TRBJ2-7, with 7 nucleotides matching TRBD2. Germline V gene sequence: CDR1 SEHNR, CDR2 FQNEAQ (reference sequence). V trimming: 4 bases; J trimming: 6 bases; junction bases outside the gene matches: 3. The length of the CDR3 is 12 residues. CDR3 sequence reads: CASSSSSGEQYF. The CDR3 DNA sequence: TGTGCCAGCAGCTCCTCTAGCGGCGAGCAGTACTTC.

This clone has more than one count but fewer than ten. The gene calls are TRBV4-2 and TRBJ1-6; TRBD1 aligns across 8 bases. Trimming took 0 bases from V and 6 from J; bases not matched to a gene: 4. The length of the CDR3 is 16 residues. The V gene's germline CDR1 is LGHNA and CDR2 YNFKEQ. As DNA, the CDR3 is TGTGCCAGCAGCCAAGAACAGGGGGAGGTTAATTCACCCCTCCACTTT. Amino acids: CASSQEQGEVNSPLHF.

The V gene is TRBV4-1, the J gene TRBJ2-1; the D is unclear. Germline assignment: CDR1 MGHRA and CDR2 YSYEKL. The V end lost 3 bases, the J end lost 6 bases, and 3 bases lay between the germline ends. The CDR3 is made up of 11 amino acids. The CDR3 sequence: CASSHSNEQFF. DNA of the CDR3: TGCGCCAGCAGCCATAGCAATGAGCAGTTCTTC.

This sequence joins TRBV20-1 and TRBJ2-1; 10 bases map to TRBD2. CDR1 DFQATT and CDR2 SNEGSKA come from the germline V gene (reference sequence). The V gene end was trimmed by 3 bases and the J gene end by 4 bases; junction bases not matched to a gene: 6. The CDR3 consists of 15 residues. CDR3 sequence (DNA): TGCAGTGCTAGTTTAGCGGGAGGTTCTTACAATGAGCAGTTCTTC. It yields the protein CSASLAGGSYNEQFF.

In DNA form, the CDR3 reads TGTGCCAGCAGCTCTTTCCACTATGGCTACACCTTC. Translated: CASSSFHYGYTF. The chain couples TRBV7-9 to TRBJ1-2; D is unresolved. Trimming removed 4 bases from V and 3 bases from J, with 6 bases in between. Germline loops: CDR1 SEHNR, CDR2 FQNEAQ (reference sequence). The CDR3 is 12 residues long.

This clone showed up just a few times. The chain uses TRBV29-1 and TRBJ2-1; 7 bases are a match to TRBD2. This CDR3 is built from 13 residues. Per the germline V gene, CDR1 is SQVTM and CDR2 is ANQGSEA. Trimming cost V 7 bases and J 7 bases; bases outside gene matches: 10. The CDR3 region is CSAPRGSGNEQFF. The CDR3 DNA follows: TGCAGCGCCCCGCGGGGGTCTGGAAATGAGCAGTTCTTC.

V is TRBV5-1 and J is TRBJ2-3; the match to TRBD1 covers 9 bases. There are 16 residues in the CDR3. CDR1 is SGHRS, CDR2 YFSETQ, per germline. The V segment lost 4 bases and the J segment 4 bases; nucleotides outside the gene matches: 10. The CDR3 reads CASSDPGQGEPDTQYF. DNA for the CDR3: TGCGCCAGCAGCGATCCGGGACAGGGTGAGCCAGATACGCAGTATTTT.

The rearrangement joins TRBV28 to TRBJ2-1; tentative D call: TRBD1 (6 bases). The germline V and J ends were trimmed by 6 bases and 0 bases, with 15 bases remaining between them. Germline CDR1 is MDHEN and CDR2 is SYDVKM. CDR3 length equals 16 residues. The CDR3, as DNA: TGTGCCAGCAGCCTGGAGAGGGGGAGCTCCTACAATGAGCAGTTCTTC. This codes for CASSLERGSSYNEQFF. The full variable domain, rest sourced from reference TRBV28 and TRBJ2-1, is DVKVTQSSRYLVKRTGEKVFLECVQDMDHENMFWYRQDPGLGLRLIYFSYDVKMKEKGDIPEGYSVSREKKERFSLILESASTNQTSMYLCASSLERGSSYNEQFFGPGTRLTVL.

The chain employs TRBV7-9 and TRBJ1-2, with TRBD1 matching over 9 bases. Germline assignment: CDR1 SEHNR and CDR2 FQNEAQ (reference sequence). The CDR3 is 13 amino acids. V gave up 4 bases and J gave up 8 bases; unmatched junction bases: 5. CDR3 amino acids: CASSSTGGAGYTF. CDR3 bases: TGTGCCAGCAGCTCAACAGGGGGCGCGGGCTACACCTTC.

V usage is TRBV4-1 and J usage is TRBJ2-7; D is possibly TRBD2 (6 bases). CDR3 length: 15 amino acids. Germline V gene data show CDR1 as MGHRA and CDR2 as YSYEKL. The V and J ends lost 4 bases and 7 bases respectively, with 20 bases between them. CDR3 nucleotide sequence: TGCGCCAGCAGCCTGAGTGGCCTCGCCGGGAGAGAGCAGTACTTC. Its protein is CASSLSGLAGREQYF.

This clone has just one count. V usage is TRBV25-1 and J usage is TRBJ1-1; D might be TRBD1 (6 bases). Germline V gives CDR1 MGHDK, CDR2 SYGVNS. This CDR3 region has 14 residues. Trimming took off 4 bases at V and 0 bases at J, with 9 bases between the two ends. The CDR3 nucleotides are TGTGCCAGCAGTGCCGGACAGATGAACACTGAAGCTTTCTTT. Residues: CASSAGQMNTEAFF.

This clone was counted once. The J gene is TRBJ1-1, the V gene TRBV6-2 or TRBV6-3; D uncertain. Germline values: CDR1 MNHEY, CDR2 SVGEGT. The CDR3 has 13 residues. V dropped 4 bases and J dropped 1 base, with 7 bases sitting between them. This CDR3 is CASSLRQNTEAFF. The DNA of the CDR3 is TGTGCCAGCAGTTTAAGACAGAACACTGAAGCTTTCTTT.

V usage is TRBV5-1 and J usage is TRBJ1-4; TRBD1 is a possible D gene (5 bases). The CDR3 contains 14 residues. V was shortened by 3 bases and J by 0 bases, with 6 bases between the two germline ends. The germline V gene encodes CDR1 SGHRS and CDR2 YFSETQ. CDR3 bases: TGCGCCAGCAGCTACAGGTCAACTAATGAAAAACTGTTTTTT. It is translated as CASSYRSTNEKLFF.